This passage covers 19 T cell receptor beta chains from one sample sequenced in a study of HIV-infected children after antiretroviral therapy interruption. The TCR library was built from RNA with a 3' RACE protocol and unique molecular identifiers. From the 3' RACE reads, TCRdb called clonotypes with MiXCR, one entry per CDR3 protein. The table lists around 50,000 distinct CDR3 sequences, around 4.7% of them singletons. Documented treatment: PENTA 11 planned treatment interruption arm or continuous ART arm. Sequenced material: CD45RA+ CD4+ T cells from PBMCs, pooled from several time points, taken from a donor given antiretroviral therapy, either interrupted or continuous. Subset specified: naive CD4+ CD45RA+ CD45RO- T cells. These receptors came from a pool of human donors with HIV.

This clonotype was detected ten times or more. The J gene is TRBJ1-1, the V gene TRBV3-1; D possibly corresponds to TRBD1 (6 bases). V was trimmed by 1 base and J by 2 bases, leaving 14 bases between them. This CDR3 region has 16 residues. Germline V gene sequence: CDR1 LGHDT, CDR2 YNNKEL (reference sequence). The DNA for the CDR3 is TGTGCCAGCAGCCAAGCGATCCTACAGGGCAACACTGAAGCTTTCTTT. Its protein is CASSQAILQGNTEAFF. The full variable domain, with the rest looked up from reference TRBV3-1 and TRBJ1-1, is DTAVSQTPKYLVTQMGNDKSIKCEQNLGHDTMYWYKQDSKKFLKIMFSYNNKELIINETVPNRFSPKSPDKAHLNLHINSLELGDSAVYFCASSQAILQGNTEAFFGQGTRLTVV.

The sample holds many counts of this clonotype. The chain has TRBV25-1 and TRBJ1-2, with D unclear. V gave up 1 base and J gave up 2 bases, with 14 bases separating them. In germline, CDR1 is MGHDK, CDR2 SYGVNS. This CDR3 has 16 amino acids. The CDR3 DNA sequence: TGTGCCAGCAGTGAATCCCTGAGTAGCAGCAACTATGGCTACACCTTC. Amino acids: CASSESLSSSNYGYTF.

By share, this clonotype ranks as medium-sized. The V and J genes are TRBV12-3 or TRBV12-4 and TRBJ2-2; the D is unclear. V lost 1 base to trimming and J lost 4 bases, with 1 base between them. The CDR3 runs to 12 residues. Here the CDR3 DNA reads TGTGCCAGCAGTTTAGGCACCGGGGAGCTGTTTTTT. It yields the protein CASSLGTGELFF.

This clonotype was observed at least ten times. The chain uses TRBV12-3 or TRBV12-4 and TRBJ2-3, with D perhaps matching TRBD2 (7 bases). V lost 0 bases to trimming and J lost 3 bases, with 22 bases between them. CDR3 size: 19 residues. DNA for the CDR3: TGTGCCAGCAGTTTAGCCGGGGGGCGGTCTAGTGAAGGGACAGATACGCAGTATTTT. As protein: CASSLAGGRSSEGTDTQYF.

This clonotype was counted ten times or more. V gene TRBV12-3 or TRBV12-4 combines with J gene TRBJ1-6; D is undetermined. The V end lost 6 bases, the J end lost 7 bases, and 10 bases lay between the germline ends. This CDR3 comprises 13 residues. The CDR3 sequence: CASSQQLNSPLHF. The CDR3 DNA reads TGTGCCAGCAGCCAGCAACTAAATTCACCCCTCCACTTT.

This clonotype came up many times. The chain couples TRBV19 to TRBJ2-4; TRBD1 aligns across 9 bases. V dropped 8 bases and J dropped 9; count of bases not matched to a gene: 8. Germline CDR1 LNHDA, CDR2 SQIVND (reference sequence). CDR3 size: 13 residues. The CDR3 sequence is CASATGGRGIQYF. The CDR3 DNA reads TGTGCCAGTGCAACAGGGGGCCGGGGCATTCAGTACTTC.

In its sample, this clonotype was seen many times. The chain is built from TRBV20-1 and TRBJ2-1; D remains unclear. V lost 2 bases, J lost 4 bases, and 3 bases lay in between. Germline V gene data show CDR1 as DFQATT and CDR2 as SNEGSKA (reference sequence). The CDR3 is 11 residues long. This CDR3 is CSARPYNEQFF. The CDR3 coding sequence is TGCAGTGCTAGACCGTACAATGAGCAGTTCTTC.

The sample holds many counts of this clonotype. This sequence joins TRBV6-6 and TRBJ1-4; D is unresolved. Trimming removed 2 bases from V and 0 bases from J, with 4 bases in between. This CDR3 contains 14 residues. CDR1 and CDR2 from the germline V gene are MNHNY and SVGAGI (reference sequence). The CDR3 loop reads CASSYPPTNEKLFF. In DNA form, the CDR3 reads TGTGCCAGCAGTTACCCTCCAACTAATGAAAAACTGTTTTTT.

This clonotype was recorded many times. The genes are TRBV29-1 and TRBJ1-1, with TRBD1 matching over 10 bases. J was trimmed by 0 bases and V by 5 bases; bases with no gene match: 3. This CDR3 spans 14 amino acids. The germline V gene encodes CDR1 SQVTM and CDR2 ANQGSEA. The CDR3 loop reads CSVRTGGMNTEAFF. In DNA, the CDR3 is TGCAGCGTTAGGACAGGGGGGATGAACACTGAAGCTTTCTTT.

This clonotype was detected many times. V and J are TRBV12-3 or TRBV12-4 and TRBJ1-4, with a tentative D call TRBD1 (6 bases). V lost 3 bases, J lost 7 bases, and 9 bases lay in between. The CDR3 is 13 residues long. CDR3 sequence: CASSFGGGEKLFF. CDR3 DNA: TGTGCCAGCAGTTTCGGGGGCGGTGAAAAACTGTTTTTT.

This clonotype came up a few times. This chain uses TRBV5-1 with TRBJ1-1, with 7 positions matching TRBD1. The V gene end was trimmed by 3 bases and the J gene end by 1 base; junction bases not matched to a gene: 6. Germline CDR1 SGHRS, CDR2 YFSETQ. This CDR3 region has 15 residues. Written as DNA, the CDR3 is TGCGCCAGCAGCTCGCGACAGGGTTCGAACACTGAAGCTTTCTTT. Residues: CASSSRQGSNTEAFF.

This clonotype has just a few counts. V gene TRBV7-2 combines with J gene TRBJ2-5, with no clear D. Germline V CDR1 and CDR2: SGHTA, FQGNSA. This CDR3 region has 15 residues. V was pared by 2 bases and J by 2 bases, with 12 bases between. CDR3 coding DNA: TGTGCCAGCAGCTTAAACGTCAACTCTCAAGAGACCCAGTACTTC. It encodes CASSLNVNSQETQYF.

This clonotype showed up many times. The rearrangement uses TRBV20-1 and TRBJ2-1; 8 bases line up with TRBD2. CDR1 is DFQATT and CDR2 is SNEGSKA in the germline V gene (reference sequence). The CDR3 runs to 16 residues. The junction had 9 bases not matched to a gene; V was cut back by 3 bases and J by 2 bases. The CDR3 loop is CSASGAQAGAYNEQFF. The CDR3 DNA sequence: TGCAGTGCTAGCGGGGCCCAAGCGGGAGCCTACAATGAGCAGTTCTTC.

The table lists this clonotype with many counts. V and J are TRBV4-1 and TRBJ1-2; weak D call: TRBD1 (5 bases). V was trimmed by 1 base and J by 4 bases, leaving 16 bases between them. The V gene's germline CDR1 is MGHRA and CDR2 YSYEKL. The CDR3 is 16 residues long. This CDR3 reads CASSQVFQGQGYGYTF. The CDR3 bases are TGCGCCAGCAGCCAAGTGTTCCAGGGTCAGGGCTATGGCTACACCTTC.

This clonotype has more than one count but fewer than ten. The CDR3 DNA reads as TGTGCCAGCAGTTCAGGGATGCTGAACACTGAAGCTTTCTTT. Encoded protein: CASSSGMLNTEAFF. The rearrangement joins TRBV12-3 or TRBV12-4 to TRBJ1-1, with D perhaps TRBD1 (5 bases). The CDR3 is 14 residues long. The ends were cut back, 4 bases at V and 0 bases at J, with 9 bases in the middle.

This clonotype has just a few counts. This chain links TRBV6-1 with TRBJ1-1; a weak D match, TRBD1 (5 bases). The CDR3 loop spans 11 amino acids. Germline V gene data show CDR1 as MNHNS and CDR2 as SASEGT. The ends were cut back, 9 bases at V and 1 base at J, with 6 bases in the middle. The CDR3 loop is CASTGNTEAFF. Here the CDR3 DNA reads TGTGCCAGTACAGGGAACACTGAAGCTTTCTTT.

There are many counts of this clonotype. The chain links TRBV3-1 to TRBJ1-2; TRBD1 is a possible D gene (5 bases). Germline V gene sequence: CDR1 LGHDT, CDR2 YNNKEL (reference sequence). Trimming stripped 4 bases from V and 7 bases from J, with 16 bases between. The CDR3 sequence is 14 residues long. As DNA, the CDR3 is TGTGCCAGCAGCCCCCCCTCTTGGGGGGTTGGCTACACCTTC. Its protein is CASSPPSWGVGYTF.

This clonotype has a count of ten or more. This chain connects TRBV12-3 or TRBV12-4 to TRBJ1-5, with unresolved D. CDR3 length: 14 amino acids. With 5 bases removed from V and 3 bases from J, the gap between germline ends came to 11 bases. The DNA of the CDR3 is TGTGCCAGCAGTAACGGGCTTTTCAATCAGCCCCAGCATTTT. Protein: CASSNGLFNQPQHF.

In this sample, this clonotype turned up a few times. The chain couples TRBV4-1 to TRBJ2-4; D is tentatively TRBD1 or TRBD2 (5 bases each). This CDR3 spans 16 amino acids. From germline, CDR1 is MGHRA and CDR2 YSYEKL. The germline V and J ends were trimmed by 8 bases and 0 bases, with 17 bases remaining between them. The CDR3: CASHSTGTEAKNIQYF. CDR3 nucleotide sequence: TGCGCCAGCCACTCGACCGGGACGGAAGCCAAAAACATTCAGTACTTC.